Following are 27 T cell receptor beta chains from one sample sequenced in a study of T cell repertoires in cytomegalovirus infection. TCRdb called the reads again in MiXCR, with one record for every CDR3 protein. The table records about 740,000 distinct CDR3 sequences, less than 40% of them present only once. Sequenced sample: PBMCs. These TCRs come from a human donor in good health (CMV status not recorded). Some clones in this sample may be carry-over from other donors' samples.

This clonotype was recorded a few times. As DNA, the CDR3 is TGTGCCAGCAGCTTACTCACTAGCGGGCTCTTCCTATCCTACGAGCAGTACTTC. It yields the protein CASSLLTSGLFLSYEQYF. This chain uses TRBV7-6 with TRBJ2-7; 9 bases fit TRBD2. The CDR3 contains 18 residues. Germline lookup yields CDR1 SGHVS and CDR2 FNYEAQ. Trimming took 2 bases from V and 1 from J; bases not matched to a gene: 12.

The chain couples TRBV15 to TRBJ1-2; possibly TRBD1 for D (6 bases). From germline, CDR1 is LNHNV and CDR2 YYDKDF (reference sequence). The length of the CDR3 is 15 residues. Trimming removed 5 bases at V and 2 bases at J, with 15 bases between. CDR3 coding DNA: TGTGCCACCAGCGAGGGGGGCAGGGGCAACTATGGCTACACCTTC. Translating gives CATSEGGRGNYGYTF. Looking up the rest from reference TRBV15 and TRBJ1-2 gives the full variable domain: DAMVIQNPRYQVTQFGKPVTLSCSQTLNHNVMYWYQQKSSQAPKLLFHYYDKDFNNEADTPDNFQSRRPNTSFCFLDIRSPGLGDTAMYLCATSEGGRGNYGYTFGSGTRLTVV.

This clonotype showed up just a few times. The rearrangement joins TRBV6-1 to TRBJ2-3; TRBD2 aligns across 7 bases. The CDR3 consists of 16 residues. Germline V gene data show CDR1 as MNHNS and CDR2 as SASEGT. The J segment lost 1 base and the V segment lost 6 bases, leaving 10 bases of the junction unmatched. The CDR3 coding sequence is TGTGCCAGCAGGGATAATCGGCTAGCGGGCACAGATACGCAGTATTTT. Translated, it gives CASRDNRLAGTDTQYF.

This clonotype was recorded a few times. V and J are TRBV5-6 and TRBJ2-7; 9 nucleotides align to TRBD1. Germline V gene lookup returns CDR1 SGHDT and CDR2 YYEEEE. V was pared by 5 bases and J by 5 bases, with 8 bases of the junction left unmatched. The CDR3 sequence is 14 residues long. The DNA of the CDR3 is TGTGCCAGCAGGACACAGGGGGCGCGTGACGAGCAGTACTTC. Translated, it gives CASRTQGARDEQYF.

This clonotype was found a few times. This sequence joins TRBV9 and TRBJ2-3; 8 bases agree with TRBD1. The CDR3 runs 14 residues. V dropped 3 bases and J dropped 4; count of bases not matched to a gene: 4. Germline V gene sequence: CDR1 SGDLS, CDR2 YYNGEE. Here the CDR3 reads CASSADRGSDTQYF. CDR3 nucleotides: TGTGCCAGCAGCGCCGACAGGGGTTCAGATACGCAGTATTTT.

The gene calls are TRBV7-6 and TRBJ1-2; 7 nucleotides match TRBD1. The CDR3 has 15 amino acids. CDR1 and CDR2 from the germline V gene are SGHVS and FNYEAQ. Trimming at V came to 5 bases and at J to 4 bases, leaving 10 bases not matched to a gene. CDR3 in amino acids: CASSVQQGQGYGYTF. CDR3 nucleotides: TGTGCCAGCAGCGTCCAACAGGGGCAGGGCTATGGCTACACCTTC.

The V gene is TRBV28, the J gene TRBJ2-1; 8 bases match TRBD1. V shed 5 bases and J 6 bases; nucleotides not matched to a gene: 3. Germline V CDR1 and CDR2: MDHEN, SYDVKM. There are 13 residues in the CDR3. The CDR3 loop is CASSPTGGNEQFF. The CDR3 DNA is TGTGCCAGCAGTCCAACAGGGGGCAATGAGCAGTTCTTC.

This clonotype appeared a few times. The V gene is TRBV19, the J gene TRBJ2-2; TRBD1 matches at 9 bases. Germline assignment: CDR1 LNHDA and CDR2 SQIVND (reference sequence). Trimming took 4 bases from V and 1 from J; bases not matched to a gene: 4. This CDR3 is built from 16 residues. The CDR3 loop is CASSKGQGWNTGELFF. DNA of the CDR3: TGTGCCAGTAGTAAAGGACAGGGGTGGAACACCGGGGAGCTGTTTTTT.

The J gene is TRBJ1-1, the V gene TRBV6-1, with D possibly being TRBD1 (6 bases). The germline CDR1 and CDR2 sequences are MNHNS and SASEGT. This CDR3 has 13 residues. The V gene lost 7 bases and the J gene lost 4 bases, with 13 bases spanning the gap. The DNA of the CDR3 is TGTGCCAGCATCAACAGGGAGGTCACTGAAGCTTTCTTT. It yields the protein CASINREVTEAFF.

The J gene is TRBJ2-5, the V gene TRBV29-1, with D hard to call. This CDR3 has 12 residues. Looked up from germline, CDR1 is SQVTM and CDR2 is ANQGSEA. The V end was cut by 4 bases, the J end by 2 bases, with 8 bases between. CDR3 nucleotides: TGCAGCGTTGTTGTACCTCAAGAGACCCAGTACTTC. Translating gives CSVVVPQETQYF. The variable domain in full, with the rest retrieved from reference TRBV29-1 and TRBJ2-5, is SAVISQKPSRDICQRGTSLTIQCQVDSQVTMMFWYRQQPGQSLTLIATANQGSEATYESGFVIDKFPISRPNLTFSTLTVSNMSPEDSSIYLCSVVVPQETQYFGPGTRLLVL.

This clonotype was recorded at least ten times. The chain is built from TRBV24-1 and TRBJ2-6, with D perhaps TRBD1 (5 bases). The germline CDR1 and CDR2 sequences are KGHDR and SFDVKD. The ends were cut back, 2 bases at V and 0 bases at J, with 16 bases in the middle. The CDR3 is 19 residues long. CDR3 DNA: TGTGCCACCAGTGATTCCTACCCCAGACAGTACTCTGGGGCCAACGTCCTGACTTTC. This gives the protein CATSDSYPRQYSGANVLTF.

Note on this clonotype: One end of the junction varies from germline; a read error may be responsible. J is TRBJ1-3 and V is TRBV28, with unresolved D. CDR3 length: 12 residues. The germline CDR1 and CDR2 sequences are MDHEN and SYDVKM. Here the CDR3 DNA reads TGTGCCGGCAGTTTATCCGGAAACACCATATATTTT. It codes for CAGSLSGNTIYF. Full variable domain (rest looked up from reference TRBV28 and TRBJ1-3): DVKVTQSSRYLVKRTGEKVFLECVQDMDHENMFWYRQDPGLGLRLIYFSYDVKMKEKGDIPEGYSVSREKKERFSLILESASTNQTSMYLCAGSLSGNTIYFGEGSWLTVV.

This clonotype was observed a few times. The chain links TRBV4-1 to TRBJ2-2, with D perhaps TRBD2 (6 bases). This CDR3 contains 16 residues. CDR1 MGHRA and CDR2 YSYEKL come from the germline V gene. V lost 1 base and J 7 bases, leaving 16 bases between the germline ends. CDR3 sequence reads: CASSQVRGAGGGELFF. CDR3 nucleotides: TGCGCCAGCAGCCAAGTCAGAGGAGCGGGCGGCGGGGAGCTGTTTTTT.

The CDR3 region is CASSQELETGDYEQYF. The CDR3 coding sequence is TGTGCCAGCAGCCAAGAATTGGAGACAGGGGACTACGAGCAGTACTTC. The V call is TRBV4-2, the J call TRBJ2-7, with 8 nucleotides matching TRBD1. Germline trimming cut 0 bases from V and 3 bases from J; bases unmatched to any gene: 7. The CDR3 covers 16 residues. Germline CDR1 reads LGHNA; CDR2 reads YNFKEQ.

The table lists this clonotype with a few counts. The CDR3 region is CSAFDGTVYGYTF. The CDR3 DNA reads TGCAGTGCTTTCGACGGGACAGTGTATGGCTACACCTTC. This chain connects TRBV20-1 to TRBJ1-2; 7 nucleotides match TRBD1. This CDR3 has 13 amino acids. Germline V gives CDR1 DFQATT, CDR2 SNEGSKA (reference sequence). V trimming: 5 bases; J trimming: 5 bases; junction bases outside the gene matches: 8.

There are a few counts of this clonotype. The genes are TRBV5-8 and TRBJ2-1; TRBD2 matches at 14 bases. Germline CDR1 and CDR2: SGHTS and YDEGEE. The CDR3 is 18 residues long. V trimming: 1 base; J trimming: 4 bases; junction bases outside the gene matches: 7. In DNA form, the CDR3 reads TGTGCCAGCAGCTTGTTGGGACTAGCGGGAGTCATGTACAATGAGCAGTTCTTC. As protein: CASSLLGLAGVMYNEQFF.

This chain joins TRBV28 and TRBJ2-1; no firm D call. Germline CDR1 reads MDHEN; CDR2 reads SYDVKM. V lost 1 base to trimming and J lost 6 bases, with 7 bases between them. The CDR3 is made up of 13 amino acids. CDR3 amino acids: CASSLSRRNEQFF. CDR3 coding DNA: TGTGCCAGCAGTTTATCTAGACGCAATGAGCAGTTCTTC.

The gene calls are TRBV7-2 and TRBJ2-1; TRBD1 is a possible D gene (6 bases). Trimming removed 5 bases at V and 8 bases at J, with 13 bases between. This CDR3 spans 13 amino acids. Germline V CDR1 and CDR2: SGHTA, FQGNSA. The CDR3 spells CASSPTNRDEQFF. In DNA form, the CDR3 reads TGTGCCAGCAGCCCGACAAACAGGGATGAGCAGTTCTTC.

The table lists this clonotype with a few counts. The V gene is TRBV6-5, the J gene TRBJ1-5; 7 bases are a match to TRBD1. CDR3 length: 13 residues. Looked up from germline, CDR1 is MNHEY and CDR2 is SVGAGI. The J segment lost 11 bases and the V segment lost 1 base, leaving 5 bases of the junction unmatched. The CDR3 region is CASSYLGGTAQHF. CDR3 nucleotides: TGTGCCAGCAGTTACTTAGGGGGCACGGCCCAGCATTTT.

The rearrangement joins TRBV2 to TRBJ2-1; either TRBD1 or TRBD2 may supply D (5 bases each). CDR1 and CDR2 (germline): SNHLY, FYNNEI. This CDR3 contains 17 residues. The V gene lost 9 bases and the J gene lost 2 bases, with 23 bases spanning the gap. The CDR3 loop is CASSLGSGTTAYNEQFF. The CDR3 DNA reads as TGTGCCAGTTCCCTGGGTAGTGGGACGACCGCCTACAATGAGCAGTTCTTC.

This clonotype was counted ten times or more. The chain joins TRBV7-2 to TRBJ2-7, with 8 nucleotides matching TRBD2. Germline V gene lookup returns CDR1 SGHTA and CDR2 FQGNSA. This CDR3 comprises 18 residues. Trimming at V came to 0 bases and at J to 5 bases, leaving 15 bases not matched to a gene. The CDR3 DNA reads TGTGCCAGCAGCTTAGCGGGCAATAGCGTAGCGGGAAAACACGAGCAGTACTTC. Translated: CASSLAGNSVAGKHEQYF.

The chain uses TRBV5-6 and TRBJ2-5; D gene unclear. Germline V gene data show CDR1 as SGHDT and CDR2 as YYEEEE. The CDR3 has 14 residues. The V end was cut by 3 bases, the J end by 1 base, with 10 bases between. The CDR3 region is CASSWGGIQETQYF. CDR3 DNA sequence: TGTGCCAGCAGCTGGGGTGGGATCCAAGAGACCCAGTACTTC.

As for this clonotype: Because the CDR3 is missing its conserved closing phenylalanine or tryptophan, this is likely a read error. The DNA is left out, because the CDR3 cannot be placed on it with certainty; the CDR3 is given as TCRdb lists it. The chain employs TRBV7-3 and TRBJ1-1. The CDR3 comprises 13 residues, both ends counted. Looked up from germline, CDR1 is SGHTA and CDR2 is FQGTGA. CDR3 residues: CASSLQENTESFC.

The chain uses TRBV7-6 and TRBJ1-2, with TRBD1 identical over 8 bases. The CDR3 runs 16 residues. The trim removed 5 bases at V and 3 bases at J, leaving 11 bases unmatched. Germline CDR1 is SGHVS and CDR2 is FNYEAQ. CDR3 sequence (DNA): TGTGCCAGCAGCCCATTCCGGACAGGGACACACTATGGCTACACCTTC. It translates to CASSPFRTGTHYGYTF. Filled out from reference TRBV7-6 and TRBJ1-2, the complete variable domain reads GAGVSQSPRYKVTKRGQDVALRCDPISGHVSLYWYRQALGQGPEFLTYFNYEAQQDKSGLPNDRFSAERPEGSISTLTIQRTEQRDSAMYRCASSPFRTGTHYGYTFGSGTRLTVV.

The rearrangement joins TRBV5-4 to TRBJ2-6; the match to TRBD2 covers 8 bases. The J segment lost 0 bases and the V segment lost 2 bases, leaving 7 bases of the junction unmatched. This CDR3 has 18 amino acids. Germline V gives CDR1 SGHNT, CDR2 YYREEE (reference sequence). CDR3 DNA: TGTGCCAGCAGCTTAAATCCGAGCGGGAGCTCTGGGGCCAACGTCCTGACTTTC. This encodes CASSLNPSGSSGANVLTF.

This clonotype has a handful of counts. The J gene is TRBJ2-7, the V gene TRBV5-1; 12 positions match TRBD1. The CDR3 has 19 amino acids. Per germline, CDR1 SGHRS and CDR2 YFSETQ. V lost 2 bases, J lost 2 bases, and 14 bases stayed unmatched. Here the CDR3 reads CASSFTGTGGLGRTYEQYF. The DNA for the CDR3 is TGCGCCAGCAGCTTCACCGGGACAGGGGGCCTGGGGCGGACCTACGAGCAGTACTTC.

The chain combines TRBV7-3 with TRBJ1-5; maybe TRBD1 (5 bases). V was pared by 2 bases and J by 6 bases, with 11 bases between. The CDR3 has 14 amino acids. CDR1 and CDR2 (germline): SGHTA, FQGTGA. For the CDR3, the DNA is TGTGCCAGCAGCTTAGTGACAGAGGTTCAGCCCCAGCATTTT. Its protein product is CASSLVTEVQPQHF.